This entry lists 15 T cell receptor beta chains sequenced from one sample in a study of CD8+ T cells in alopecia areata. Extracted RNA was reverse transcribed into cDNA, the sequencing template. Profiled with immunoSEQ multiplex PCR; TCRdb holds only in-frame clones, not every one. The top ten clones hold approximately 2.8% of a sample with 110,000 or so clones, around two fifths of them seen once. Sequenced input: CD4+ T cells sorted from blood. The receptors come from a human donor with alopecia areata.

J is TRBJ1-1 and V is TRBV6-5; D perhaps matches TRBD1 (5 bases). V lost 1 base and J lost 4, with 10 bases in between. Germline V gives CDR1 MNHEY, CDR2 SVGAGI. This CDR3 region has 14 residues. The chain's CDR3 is CASSYWGGGTEAFF. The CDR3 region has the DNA TGTGCCAGCAGTTACTGGGGCGGCGGCACTGAAGCTTTCTTT.

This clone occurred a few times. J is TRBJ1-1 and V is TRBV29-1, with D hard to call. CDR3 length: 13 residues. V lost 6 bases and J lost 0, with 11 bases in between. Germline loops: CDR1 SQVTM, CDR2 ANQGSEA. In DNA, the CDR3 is TGCAGCGTCGGAGGGCAGGTGAACACTGAAGCTTTCTTT. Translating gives CSVGGQVNTEAFF. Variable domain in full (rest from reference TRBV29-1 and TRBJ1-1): SAVISQKPSRDICQRGTSLTIQCQVDSQVTMMFWYRQQPGQSLTLIATANQGSEATYESGFVIDKFPISRPNLTFSTLTVSNMSPEDSSIYLCSVGGQVNTEAFFGQGTRLTVV.

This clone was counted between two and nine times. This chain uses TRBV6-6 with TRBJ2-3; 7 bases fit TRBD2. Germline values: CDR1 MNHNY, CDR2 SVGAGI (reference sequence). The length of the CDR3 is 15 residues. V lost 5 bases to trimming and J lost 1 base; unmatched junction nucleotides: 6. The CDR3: CASSHKRGGTDTQYF. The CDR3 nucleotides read TGTGCCAGCAGTCATAAGCGGGGTGGCACAGATACGCAGTATTTT.

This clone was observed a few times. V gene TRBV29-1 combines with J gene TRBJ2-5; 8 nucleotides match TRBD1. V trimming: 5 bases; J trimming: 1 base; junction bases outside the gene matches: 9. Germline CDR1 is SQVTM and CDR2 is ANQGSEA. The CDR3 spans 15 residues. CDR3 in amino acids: CSVRTGFSSQETQYF. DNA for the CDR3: TGCAGCGTTCGGACAGGGTTTTCGAGCCAAGAGACCCAGTACTTC.

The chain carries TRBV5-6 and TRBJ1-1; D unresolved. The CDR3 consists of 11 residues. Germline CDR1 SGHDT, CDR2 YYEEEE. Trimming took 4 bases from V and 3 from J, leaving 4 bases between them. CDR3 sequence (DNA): TGTGCCAGCAGCCTGTACACTGAAGCTTTCTTT. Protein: CASSLYTEAFF.

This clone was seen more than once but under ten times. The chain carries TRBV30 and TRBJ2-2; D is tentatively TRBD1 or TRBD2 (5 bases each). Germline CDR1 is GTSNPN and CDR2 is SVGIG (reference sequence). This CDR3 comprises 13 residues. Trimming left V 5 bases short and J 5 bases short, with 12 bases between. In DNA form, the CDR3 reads TGTGCCTGGGCCGGGACCGGTACCGGGGAGCTGTTTTTT. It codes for CAWAGTGTGELFF.

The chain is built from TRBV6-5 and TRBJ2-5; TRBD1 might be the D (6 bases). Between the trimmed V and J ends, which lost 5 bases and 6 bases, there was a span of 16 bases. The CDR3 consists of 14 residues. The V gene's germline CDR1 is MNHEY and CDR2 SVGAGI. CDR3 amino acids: CASSGRTVGQTQYF. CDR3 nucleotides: TGTGCCAGCAGTGGGCGGACAGTTGGGCAGACCCAGTACTTC.

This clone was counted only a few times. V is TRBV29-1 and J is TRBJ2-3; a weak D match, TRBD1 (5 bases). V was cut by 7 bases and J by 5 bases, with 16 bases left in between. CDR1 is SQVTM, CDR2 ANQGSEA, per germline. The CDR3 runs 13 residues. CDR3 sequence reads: CSGSVYQGDTQYF. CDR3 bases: TGCAGCGGTTCCGTCTACCAGGGAGATACGCAGTATTTT.

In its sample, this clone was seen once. In DNA, the CDR3 is TGTGCCTGGAGTGTATCGGGGGCAGGTGGGAAGTACTTC. Translated: CAWSVSGAGGKYF. This sequence joins TRBV30 and TRBJ2-7, with D possibly being TRBD1 or TRBD2 (6 bases each). The CDR3 has 13 amino acids. Germline V gene sequence: CDR1 GTSNPN, CDR2 SVGIG (reference sequence). Trimming left V 0 bases short and J 11 bases short, with 17 bases between.

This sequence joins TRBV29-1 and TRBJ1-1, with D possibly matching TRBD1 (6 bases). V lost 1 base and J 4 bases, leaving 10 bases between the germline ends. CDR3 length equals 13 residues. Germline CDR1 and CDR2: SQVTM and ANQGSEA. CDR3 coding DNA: TGCAGCGTTGAAGCCCAGGGGAGCACTGAAGCTTTCTTT. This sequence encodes CSVEAQGSTEAFF.

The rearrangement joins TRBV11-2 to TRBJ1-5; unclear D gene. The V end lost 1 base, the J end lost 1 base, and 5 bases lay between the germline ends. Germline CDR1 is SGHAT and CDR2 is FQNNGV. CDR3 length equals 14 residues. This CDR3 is CASSLVNSNQPQHF. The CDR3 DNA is TGTGCCAGCAGCTTAGTAAACAGCAATCAGCCCCAGCATTTT.

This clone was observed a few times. CDR3 bases: TGCGCCAGCAGCTTGCGGACACCGAACACCGGGGAGCTGTTTTTT. This sequence encodes CASSLRTPNTGELFF. This chain uses TRBV5-1 with TRBJ2-2; a weak D match, TRBD1 (5 bases). Germline V CDR1 and CDR2: SGHRS, YFSETQ. The CDR3 totals 15 residues. The germline V and J ends were trimmed by 1 base and 0 bases, with 7 bases remaining between them.

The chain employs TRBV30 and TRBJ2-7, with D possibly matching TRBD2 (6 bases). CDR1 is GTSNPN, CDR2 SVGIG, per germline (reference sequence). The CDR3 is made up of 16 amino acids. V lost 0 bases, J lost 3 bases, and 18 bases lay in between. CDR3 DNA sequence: TGTGCCTGGAGTGTACCCTGGGGAGCCGGGAGCTACGAGCAGTACTTC. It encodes CAWSVPWGAGSYEQYF.

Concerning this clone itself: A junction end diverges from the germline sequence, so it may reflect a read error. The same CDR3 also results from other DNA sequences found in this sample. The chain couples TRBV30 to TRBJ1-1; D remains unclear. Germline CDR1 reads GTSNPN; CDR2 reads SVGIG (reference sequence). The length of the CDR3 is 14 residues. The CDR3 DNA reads TGTGCCTGGAGTGGCTTGACGCCTAACACTGAGGCTTTCTTT. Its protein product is CAWSGLTPNTEAFF.

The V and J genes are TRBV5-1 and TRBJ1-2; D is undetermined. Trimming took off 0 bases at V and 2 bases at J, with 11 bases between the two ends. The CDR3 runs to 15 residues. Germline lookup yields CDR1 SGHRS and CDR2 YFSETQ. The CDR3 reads CASSLGGSGNYGYTF. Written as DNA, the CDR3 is TGCGCCAGCAGCTTGGGAGGTTCCGGAAACTATGGCTACACCTTC.